Following are 17 T cell receptor beta chains from one sample sequenced in a study of blood T cell repertoires in COVID-19. Here immunoSEQ multiplex PCR was the method, and the copy in TCRdb shows in-frame clones only, minus some. The repertoire includes tens of thousands of clones, approximately 89% of them detected once, and approximately 2.4% sits in the top ten. Sequencing was performed on peripheral blood. Receptors were obtained from a man between 45 and 60 years old with acute or convalescent COVID-19.

This clone came up a few times. The chain couples TRBV29-1 to TRBJ2-3, with TRBD2 matching over 7 bases. The CDR3 has 13 residues. The germline gives CDR1 SQVTM, CDR2 ANQGSEA. J was trimmed by 4 bases and V by 4 bases; bases with no gene match: 5. The CDR3 loop is CSVVGGSSDTQYF. The CDR3 region has the DNA TGCAGCGTTGTGGGCGGGAGCTCAGATACGCAGTATTTT.

The chain recombines TRBV6-2 or TRBV6-3 with TRBJ2-5; TRBD2 matches at 8 bases. The ends lost 5 bases at V and 2 bases at J; junction bases unmatched: 10. The germline V gene has CDR1 MNHEY and CDR2 SVGEGT. This CDR3 comprises 16 residues. CDR3 in amino acids: CASSAGGLVLQETQYF. DNA for the CDR3: TGTGCCAGCAGTGCGGGGGGCCTGGTTTTGCAAGAGACCCAGTACTTC.

The chain links TRBV4-1 to TRBJ1-4; D gene ambiguous. This CDR3 is built from 17 residues. Germline CDR1 MGHRA, CDR2 YSYEKL. V lost 1 base, J lost 0 bases, and 12 bases lay in between. CDR3 bases: TGCGCCAGCAGCCAAGTCGGGAAAGTTGCAACTAATGAAAAACTGTTTTTT. Translating it yields CASSQVGKVATNEKLFF.

The gene calls are TRBV27 and TRBJ1-1; the D is unclear. Trimming left V 1 base short and J 3 bases short, with 6 bases between. Per the germline V gene, CDR1 is MNHEY and CDR2 is SMNVEV (reference sequence). This CDR3 is built from 13 residues. CDR3 nucleotides: TGTGCCAGCAGTTTATATCGGTACACTGAAGCTTTCTTT. Its protein product is CASSLYRYTEAFF.

This rearrangement joins TRBV5-1 to TRBJ1-4; D remains ambiguous. Germline V gene data show CDR1 as SGHRS and CDR2 as YFSETQ. This CDR3 spans 13 amino acids. Trimming left V 0 bases short and J 4 bases short, with 4 bases between. In DNA form, the CDR3 reads TGCGCCAGCAGCTTGGGAGTTAATGAAAAACTGTTTTTT. Translating it yields CASSLGVNEKLFF.

The rearrangement uses TRBV9 and TRBJ2-3, with D tentatively TRBD1 (5 bases). Germline V gene data show CDR1 as SGDLS and CDR2 as YYNGEE. V was trimmed by 0 bases and J by 0 bases, leaving 8 bases between them. This CDR3 is 15 amino acids long. The chain's CDR3 is CASSVGTQSTDTQYF. CDR3 nucleotides: TGTGCCAGCAGCGTAGGGACACAGAGCACAGATACGCAGTATTTT.

This clone has more than one count but fewer than ten. The rearrangement joins TRBV5-1 to TRBJ2-1; 7 bases are a match to TRBD2. After removal of 8 bases from V and 0 bases from J, the junction contained 8 bases not matched to a gene. This CDR3 spans 15 amino acids. Germline V gene sequence: CDR1 SGHRS, CDR2 YFSETQ. CDR3 loop: CARPMLADSYNEQFF. CDR3 coding DNA: TGCGCCAGACCCATGCTAGCGGACTCCTACAATGAGCAGTTCTTC.

The CDR3, as DNA: TGTGCCAGCAGCCAAGTTCCGGAGACCCAGTACTTC. Translation: CASSQVPETQYF. V gene TRBV3-1 (or the pseudogene TRBV3-2) combines with J gene TRBJ2-5; D remains unclear. Germline loops: CDR1 LGHDT, CDR2 YNNKEL (reference sequence). This CDR3 is 12 amino acids long. Trimming took 1 base from V and 5 from J, leaving 5 bases between them.

J is TRBJ2-6 and V is TRBV2; 7 nucleotides match TRBD1. Trimming cost V 0 bases and J 0 bases; bases outside gene matches: 2. This CDR3 comprises 17 residues. Germline V CDR1 and CDR2: SNHLY, FYNNEI. The CDR3 loop is CASSEAGQTSGANVLTF. CDR3 DNA: TGTGCCAGCAGTGAAGCGGGACAGACCTCTGGGGCCAACGTCCTGACTTTC. Variable domain in full (rest from reference TRBV2 and TRBJ2-6): EPEVTQTPSHQVTQMGQEVILRCVPISNHLYFYWYRQILGQKVEFLVSFYNNEISEKSEIFDDQFSVERPDGSNFTLKIRSTKLEDSAMYFCASSEAGQTSGANVLTFGAGSRLTVL.

V and J are TRBV15 and TRBJ2-1, with TRBD2 as a possible D gene (6 bases). Trimming cost V 3 bases and J 9 bases, with 18 bases left between them. This CDR3 contains 15 residues. Per the germline V gene, CDR1 is LNHNV and CDR2 is YYDKDF (reference sequence). The CDR3 is CATSRFGTHSVEQFF. The CDR3 DNA sequence: TGTGCCACCAGCAGGTTCGGGACTCACTCTGTTGAGCAGTTCTTC.

J is TRBJ2-1 and V is TRBV2; D is possibly TRBD2 (6 bases). Germline CDR1 reads SNHLY; CDR2 reads FYNNEI. CDR3 length equals 13 residues. With 3 bases removed from V and 8 bases from J, the gap between germline ends came to 11 bases. The CDR3 protein is CASSEMSGDEQFF. The CDR3 bases are TGTGCCAGCAGTGAGATGTCGGGGGATGAGCAGTTCTTC.

This chain links TRBV3-1 (or the pseudogene TRBV3-2) with TRBJ1-2; possibly TRBD1 for D (5 bases). The length of the CDR3 is 12 residues. Trimming removed 4 bases from V and 14 bases from J, with 17 bases in between. Germline V gives CDR1 LGHDT, CDR2 YNNKEL (reference sequence). This chain's CDR3 is CASSPNSGDPTF. In DNA form, the CDR3 reads TGTGCCAGCAGCCCAAATTCGGGGGACCCAACCTTC.

The DNA of the CDR3 is TGTGCCAGTGCCCCTAGCGTACCCTCCAATGAGCAGTTCTTC. Its protein is CASAPSVPSNEQFF. The chain couples TRBV6-5 to TRBJ2-1, with D perhaps matching TRBD2 (6 bases). CDR3 length: 14 amino acids. Trimming cost V 9 bases and J 6 bases, with 18 bases left between them. Germline V gene lookup returns CDR1 MNHEY and CDR2 SVGAGI.

This clone appeared once. V is TRBV3-1 (or the pseudogene TRBV3-2) and J is TRBJ2-7; 12 bases are a match to TRBD1. Germline V CDR1 and CDR2: LGHDT, YNNKEL (reference sequence). V lost 0 bases to trimming and J lost 7 bases; unmatched junction nucleotides: 13. The CDR3 runs 18 residues. CDR3 in amino acids: CASSQEKFGDRGRKEQYV. CDR3 nucleotide sequence: TGTGCCAGCAGCCAAGAAAAATTTGGGGACAGGGGGCGGAAAGAGCAGTACGTC.

The chain has TRBV28 and TRBJ1-1; D possibly corresponds to TRBD1 (6 bases). The CDR3 extends over 13 amino acids. The V end was cut by 10 bases, the J end by 4 bases, with 16 bases between. From germline, CDR1 is MDHEN and CDR2 SYDVKM. CDR3 bases: TGTGCCACCCATCGGGGGGCTCCCACTGAAGCTTTCTTT. It specifies CATHRGAPTEAFF. The full variable domain, completed using reference TRBV28 and TRBJ1-1, is DVKVTQSSRYLVKRTGEKVFLECVQDMDHENMFWYRQDPGLGLRLIYFSYDVKMKEKGDIPEGYSVSREKKERFSLILESASTNQTSMYLCATHRGAPTEAFFGQGTRLTVV.

On this clone itself: At the DNA level, this CDR3 is encoded by other sequences in the same sample as well. The J gene is TRBJ1-1, the V gene TRBV30; D uncertain. The CDR3 has 12 amino acids. Germline V CDR1 and CDR2: GTSNPN, SVGIG (reference sequence). The V gene lost 5 bases and the J gene lost 2 bases, with 9 bases spanning the gap. CDR3 region: CAWSQVNTEAFF. In DNA, the CDR3 is TGTGCCTGGTCACAAGTTAACACTGAAGCTTTCTTT. The variable domain in full, completed from reference TRBV30 and TRBJ1-1, reads SQTIHQWPATLVQPVGSPLSLECTVEGTSNPNLYWYRQAAGRGLQLLFYSVGIGQISSEVPQNLSASRPQDRQFILSSKKLLLSDSGFYLCAWSQVNTEAFFGQGTRLTVV.

The rearrangement links TRBV2 to TRBJ1-2; no reliable D call. This CDR3 is 13 amino acids long. Germline V CDR1 and CDR2: SNHLY, FYNNEI. Trimming removed 5 bases at V and 6 bases at J, with 13 bases between. Written as DNA, the CDR3 is TGTGCCAGCAGTATTCATGGCCCCGATGGCTACACCTTC. This translates into CASSIHGPDGYTF.